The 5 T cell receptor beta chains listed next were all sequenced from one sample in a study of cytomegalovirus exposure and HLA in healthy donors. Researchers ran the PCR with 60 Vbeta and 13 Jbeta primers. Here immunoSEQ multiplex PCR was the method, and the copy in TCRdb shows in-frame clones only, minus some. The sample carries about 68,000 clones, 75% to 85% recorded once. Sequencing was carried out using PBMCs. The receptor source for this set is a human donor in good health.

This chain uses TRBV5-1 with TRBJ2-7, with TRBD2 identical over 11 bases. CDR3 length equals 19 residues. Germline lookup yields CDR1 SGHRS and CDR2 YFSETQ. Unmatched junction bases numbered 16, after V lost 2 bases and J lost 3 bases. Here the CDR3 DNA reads TGCGCCAGCAGCTTTACAGGCCCCGGGACTAGCGGAACCCACTACGAGCAGTACTTC. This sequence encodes CASSFTGPGTSGTHYEQYF.

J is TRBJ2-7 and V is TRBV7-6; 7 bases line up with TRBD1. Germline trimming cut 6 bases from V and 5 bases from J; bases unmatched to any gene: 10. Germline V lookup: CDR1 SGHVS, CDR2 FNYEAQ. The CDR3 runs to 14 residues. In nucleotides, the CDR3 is TGTGCCAGCAGAGGTGACAGGGCAGATAACGAGCAGTACTTC. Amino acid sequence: CASRGDRADNEQYF.

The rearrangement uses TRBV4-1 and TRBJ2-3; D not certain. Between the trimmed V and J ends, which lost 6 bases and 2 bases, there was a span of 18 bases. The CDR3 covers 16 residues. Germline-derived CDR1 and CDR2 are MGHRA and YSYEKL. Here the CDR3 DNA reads TGCGCCAGCAGGCACATCGTGAGGAGAGACACAGATACGCAGTATTTT. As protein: CASRHIVRRDTDTQYF.

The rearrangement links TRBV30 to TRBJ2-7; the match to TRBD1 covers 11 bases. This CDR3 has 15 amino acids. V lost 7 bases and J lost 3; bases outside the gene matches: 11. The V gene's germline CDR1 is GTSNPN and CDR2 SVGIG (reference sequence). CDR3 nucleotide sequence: TGTGCCTCGACAATGAGGGACAGGGGGAACTACGAGCAGTACTTC. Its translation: CASTMRDRGNYEQYF.

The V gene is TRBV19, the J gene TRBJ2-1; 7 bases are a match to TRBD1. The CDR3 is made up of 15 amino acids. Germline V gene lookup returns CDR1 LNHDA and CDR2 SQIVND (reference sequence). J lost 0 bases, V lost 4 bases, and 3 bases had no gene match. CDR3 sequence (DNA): TGTGCCAGTAGTACCCGACAGGGCTCCTACAATGAGCAGTTCTTC. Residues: CASSTRQGSYNEQFF.